This TCR beta chain was profiled in a study of blood T cell repertoires in COVID-19. In the study overall: Acute and convalescent COVID-19 samples came from the United States, Italy and Spain.

Enrolled during active infection, Seattle patients were then followed longitudinally. V lost 1 base, J lost 3 bases, and 7 bases stayed unmatched. CDR3 length: 16 amino acids. From germline, CDR1 is SEHNR and CDR2 FQNEAQ (reference sequence). TCRdb keeps only in-frame clones here, not all; method: immunoSEQ multiplex PCR. The profile shows 140,000 or so clones, 79% of them singletons. The receptor was derived from a woman aged 65 to 85 with COVID-19, enrolled during active disease. The chain combines TRBV7-9 with TRBJ2-7; 9 nucleotides align to TRBD1. Sample: peripheral blood. CDR3 bases: TGTGCCAGCAGCTTAGTGGGACAGGGCATTAACTACGAGCAGTACTTC. It translates to CASSLVGQGINYEQYF.